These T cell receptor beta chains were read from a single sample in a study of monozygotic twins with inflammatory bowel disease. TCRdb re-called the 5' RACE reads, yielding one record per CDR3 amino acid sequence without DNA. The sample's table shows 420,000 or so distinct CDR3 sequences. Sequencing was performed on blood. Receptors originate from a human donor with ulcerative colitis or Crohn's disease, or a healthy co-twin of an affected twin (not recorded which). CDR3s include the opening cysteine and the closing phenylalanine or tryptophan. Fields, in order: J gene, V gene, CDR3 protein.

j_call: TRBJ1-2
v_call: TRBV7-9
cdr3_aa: CASSQSFAGFYGYTF

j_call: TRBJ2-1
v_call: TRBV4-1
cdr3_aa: CASSQDPTRNEQFF

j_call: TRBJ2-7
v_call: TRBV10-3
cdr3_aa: CAISEGMTGNEQYF

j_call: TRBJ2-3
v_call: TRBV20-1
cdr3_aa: CSARVPQGLTDTQYF

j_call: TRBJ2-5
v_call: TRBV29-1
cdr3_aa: CSVEGRPSAPETQYF

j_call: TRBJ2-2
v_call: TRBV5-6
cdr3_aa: CASSLIAGGYTGELFF

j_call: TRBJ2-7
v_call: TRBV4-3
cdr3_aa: CASSQDIQAPYEQYF

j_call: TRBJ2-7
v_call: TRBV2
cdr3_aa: CASSEDRTTYEQYF

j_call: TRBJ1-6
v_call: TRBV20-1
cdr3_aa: CSARDPNGQSNSPLHF

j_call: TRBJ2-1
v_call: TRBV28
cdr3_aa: CASSFGGGAVEQFF

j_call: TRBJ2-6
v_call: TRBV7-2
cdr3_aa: CAAHSGANVLTF

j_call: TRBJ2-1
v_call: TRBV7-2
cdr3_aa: CASSPMGGRVGNEQFF

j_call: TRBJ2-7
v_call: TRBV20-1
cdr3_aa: CSASETKTYEQYF

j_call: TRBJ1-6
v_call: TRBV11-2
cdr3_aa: CASSSWTAYSSYNSPLHF

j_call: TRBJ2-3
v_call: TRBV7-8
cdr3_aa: CASSRGGKGQHTQYF

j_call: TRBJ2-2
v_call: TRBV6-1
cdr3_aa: CASDRDAGTGELFF

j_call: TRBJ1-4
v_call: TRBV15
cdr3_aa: CATSRDGTGVEKLFF

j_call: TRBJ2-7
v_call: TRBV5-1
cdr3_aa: CASKWDAAYEQYF

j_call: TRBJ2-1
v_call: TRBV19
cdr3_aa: CASSIRGASYNEQFF

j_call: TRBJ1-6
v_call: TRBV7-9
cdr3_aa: CASSLPGDSYNSPLHF

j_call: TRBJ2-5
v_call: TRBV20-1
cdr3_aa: CSAPSGGGKETQYF

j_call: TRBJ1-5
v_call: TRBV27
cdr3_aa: CASSLTQGANQPQHF

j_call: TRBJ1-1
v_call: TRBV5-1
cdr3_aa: CASSLLRWYTEAFF

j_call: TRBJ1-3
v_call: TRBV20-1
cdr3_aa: CSAATGGNGNTIYF

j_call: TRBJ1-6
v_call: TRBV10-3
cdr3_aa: CAISGGFALNSPLHF

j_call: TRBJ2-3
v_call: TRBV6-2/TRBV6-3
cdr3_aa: CASTAGPRTQYF

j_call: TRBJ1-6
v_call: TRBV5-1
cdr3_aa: CASSPGLLMSSYNSPLHF

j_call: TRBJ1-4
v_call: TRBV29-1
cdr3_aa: CSVTTDSREKLFF

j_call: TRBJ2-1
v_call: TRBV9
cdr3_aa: CASSVERDDEQFF

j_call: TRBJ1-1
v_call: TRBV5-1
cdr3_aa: CASSFDRANTEAFF

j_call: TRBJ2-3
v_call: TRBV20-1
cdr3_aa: CSLRGGTDTQYF

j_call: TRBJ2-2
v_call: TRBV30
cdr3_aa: CAWSSTGNGELFF

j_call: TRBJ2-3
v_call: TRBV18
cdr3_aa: CASSQNPADTQYF